The 20 T cell receptor beta chains below come from one sample, sequenced in a study of a mutant IDH1 vaccine in newly diagnosed glioma (dated by TCRdb to the early 2020s). This sample's time point label indicates: baseline, week 1 (first vaccination visit). This specimen's treatment or condition label, per the study, means: pre-vaccination baseline after standard-of-care therapy. Receptors were amplified or captured by the immunoSEQ multiplex PCR assay. The immuneACCESS repertoire file appears here via TCRdb, limited to in-frame rearrangements. These files lack a portion of the clones; in checked studies, under half of the deficit traces to unresolved V genes, and the cause of the others is not known. In all, the sample holds 30,000 to 35,000 clones, and about nine tenths of those were seen once. The ten top clones hold around 4.8% of the sample. The sequencing here drew on PBMCs, taken from a glioma patient treated with radiotherapy, temozolomide or both. The receptor source for this set is a woman aged 40 to 55 with glioma.

The rearrangement joins TRBV4-1 to TRBJ2-7, with 15 bases that match TRBD2. Trimming took 1 base from V and 6 from J; bases not matched to a gene: 7. The length of the CDR3 is 17 residues. Germline values: CDR1 MGHRA, CDR2 YSYEKL. The CDR3 protein is CASSQVGTSGGRAEQYF. CDR3 DNA: TGCGCCAGCAGCCAAGTGGGGACTAGCGGGGGGCGGGCCGAGCAGTACTTC.

The genes are TRBV7-2 and TRBJ1-5, with D perhaps TRBD1 (6 bases). CDR1 SGHTA and CDR2 FQGNSA come from the germline V gene. Trimming took 5 bases from V and 2 from J, leaving 13 bases between them. The CDR3 has 15 residues. This CDR3 reads CASSPAGVRNQPQHF. Written as DNA, the CDR3 is TGTGCCAGCAGCCCAGCAGGGGTTCGCAATCAGCCCCAGCATTTT.

With regard to this clone: At the DNA level, this CDR3 is encoded by other sequences in the same sample as well. CDR3 amino acids: CASSLGLAGGQETQYF. DNA for the CDR3: TGCGCCAGCAGCTTGGGACTAGCGGGGGGGCAAGAGACCCAGTACTTC. The rearrangement uses TRBV5-1 and TRBJ2-5; TRBD2 agrees at 14 bases. Germline V gives CDR1 SGHRS, CDR2 YFSETQ. The ends lost 0 bases at V and 2 bases at J; junction bases unmatched: 0. This CDR3 spans 16 amino acids.

The chain combines TRBV19 with TRBJ1-5; D remains ambiguous. The CDR3 is 14 amino acids. CDR1 is LNHDA and CDR2 is SQIVND in the germline V gene (reference sequence). The V end was cut by 2 bases, the J end by 1 base, with 6 bases between. The CDR3 DNA reads as TGTGCCAGTAGTATACGGGGAAGCAATCAGCCCCAGCATTTT. Translation: CASSIRGSNQPQHF.

In DNA form, the CDR3 reads TGTGCCAGCAGCCCGGGTAGCCGGGACGTTACTTATGAGCAGTTCTTC. This sequence encodes CASSPGSRDVTYEQFF. The V and J genes are TRBV14 and TRBJ2-1; the D gene could be TRBD1 or TRBD2 (5 bases each). In germline, CDR1 is SGHDN, CDR2 FVKESK. The length of the CDR3 is 16 residues. Deletions cut 4 bases from V and 8 bases from J, with 21 bases between.

The chain recombines TRBV10-2 with TRBJ1-5, with 11 bases fitting TRBD1. The J segment lost 6 bases and the V segment lost 3 bases, leaving 10 bases of the junction unmatched. Germline values: CDR1 WSHSY, CDR2 SAAADI. The CDR3 spans 17 residues. Here the CDR3 reads CASSDFSDRGLGQPQHF. The CDR3, as DNA: TGCGCCAGCAGTGACTTTTCGGACAGGGGGCTCGGTCAGCCCCAGCATTTT.

This clone showed up just a few times. V gene TRBV6-6 combines with J gene TRBJ1-1; 7 bases are a match to TRBD1. The CDR3 extends over 14 amino acids. Losses at the gene ends were 4 bases for V and 4 bases for J; bases not matched to a gene: 6. Per the germline V gene, CDR1 is MNHNY and CDR2 is SVGAGI (reference sequence). As DNA, the CDR3 is TGTGCCAGCAGTTCTCGACAGGGCGGCACTGAAGCTTTCTTT. Residues: CASSSRQGGTEAFF.

The J gene is TRBJ1-4, the V gene TRBV5-1; the match to TRBD1 covers 10 bases. Germline CDR1 reads SGHRS; CDR2 reads YFSETQ. J lost 8 bases, V lost 0 bases, and 4 bases had no gene match. This CDR3 comprises 15 residues. The CDR3 reads CASSLEGTGEEKLFF. CDR3 bases: TGCGCCAGCAGCTTGGAGGGGACAGGGGAGGAAAAACTGTTTTTT.

This chain uses TRBV7-2 with TRBJ1-5; D possibly corresponds to TRBD1 (5 bases). The CDR3 consists of 15 residues. Germline V gives CDR1 SGHTA, CDR2 FQGNSA. V lost 1 base and J 3 bases, leaving 10 bases between the germline ends. CDR3 in amino acids: CASSLDSRVNQPQHF. The CDR3 DNA sequence: TGTGCCAGCAGCTTAGACAGCAGGGTCAATCAGCCCCAGCATTTT.

This chain links TRBV5-8 with TRBJ2-7; 7 nucleotides align to TRBD2. J was trimmed by 3 bases and V by 2 bases; bases with no gene match: 8. Germline CDR1 reads SGHTS; CDR2 reads YDEGEE. The CDR3 extends over 15 amino acids. The CDR3 region has the DNA TGTGCCAGCAGCTTCCTGACTAGCACCCGCTACGAGCAGTACTTC. Its protein product is CASSFLTSTRYEQYF. The entire variable domain, with the rest obtained from reference TRBV5-8 and TRBJ2-7, is as follows: EAGVTQSPTHLIKTRGQQATLRCSPISGHTSVYWYQQALGLGLQFLLWYDEGEERNRGNFPPRFSGRQFPNYSSELNVNALELEDSALYLCASSFLTSTRYEQYFGPGTRLTVT.

This chain links TRBV11-2 with TRBJ1-1; no clear D gene. V lost 0 bases to trimming and J lost 1 base, with 12 bases between them. This CDR3 comprises 16 residues. CDR1 is SGHAT, CDR2 FQNNGV, per germline. The CDR3 DNA sequence: TGTGCCAGCAGCTTAGAGTTTGGAAGGGCGAACACTGAAGCTTTCTTT. This codes for CASSLEFGRANTEAFF.

This clone was seen just once. The rearrangement uses TRBV7-9 and TRBJ1-5; D gene unclear. Germline lookup yields CDR1 SEHNR and CDR2 FQNEAQ (reference sequence). This CDR3 comprises 16 residues. Trimming removed 1 base from V and 3 bases from J, with 13 bases in between. In nucleotides, the CDR3 is TGTGCCAGCAGCTTAGGGCGCGGGAGACTCAATCAGCCCCAGCATTTT. Amino acids: CASSLGRGRLNQPQHF.

This chain connects TRBV29-1 to TRBJ2-7, with D perhaps matching TRBD1 (7 bases). Germline CDR1 is SQVTM and CDR2 is ANQGSEA. The CDR3 extends over 12 amino acids. Trimming took 4 bases from V and 6 from J, leaving 13 bases between them. CDR3 DNA sequence: TGCAGCGTTGGGAGGGGGCCCTTCGAGCAGTACTTC. This gives the protein CSVGRGPFEQYF.

The chain recombines TRBV20-1 with TRBJ1-5, with TRBD1 identical over 7 bases. The CDR3 is 11 amino acids. The V gene's germline CDR1 is DFQATT and CDR2 SNEGSKA (reference sequence). After removal of 6 bases from V and 9 bases from J, the junction contained 5 bases not matched to a gene. CDR3 in amino acids: CSAGQVGPQHF. CDR3 nucleotide sequence: TGCAGTGCAGGACAGGTTGGGCCCCAGCATTTT.

The V and J genes are TRBV7-6 and TRBJ1-1, with 8 bases aligning to TRBD1. In germline, CDR1 is SGHVS, CDR2 FNYEAQ. J lost 2 bases, V lost 5 bases, and 7 bases had no gene match. The CDR3 totals 15 residues. DNA of the CDR3: TGTGCCAGCAGCCCCTGGACAGGGAACAACACTGAAGCTTTCTTT. It yields the protein CASSPWTGNNTEAFF. The full variable domain, with the rest looked up from reference TRBV7-6 and TRBJ1-1, is GAGVSQSPRYKVTKRGQDVALRCDPISGHVSLYWYRQALGQGPEFLTYFNYEAQQDKSGLPNDRFSAERPEGSISTLTIQRTEQRDSAMYRCASSPWTGNNTEAFFGQGTRLTVV.

CDR3 sequence: CASSSATGSRNSPLHF. DNA of the CDR3: TGTGCCAGCAGTTCCGCAACAGGCTCTAGGAATTCACCCCTCCACTTT. The V call is TRBV27, the J call TRBJ1-6, with D perhaps TRBD1 (5 bases). Trimming stripped 4 bases from V and 7 bases from J, with 17 bases between. Germline CDR1 and CDR2: MNHEY and SMNVEV (reference sequence). This CDR3 has 16 residues.

This chain links TRBV7-2 with TRBJ1-5; D gene uncertain. Germline V gene lookup returns CDR1 SGHTA and CDR2 FQGNSA. V dropped 0 bases and J dropped 2 bases, with 8 bases sitting between them. The CDR3 loop spans 15 amino acids. This CDR3 is CASSLAGGGNQPQHF. The DNA for the CDR3 is TGTGCCAGCAGCTTAGCGGGTGGGGGCAATCAGCCCCAGCATTTT.

The genes are TRBV2 and TRBJ1-3; the D is unclear. The V gene lost 10 bases and the J gene lost 7 bases, with 26 bases spanning the gap. Germline lookup yields CDR1 SNHLY and CDR2 FYNNEI. The CDR3 length is 16 residues. In DNA, the CDR3 is TGTGCCACCTTAGGAACCGGCCCAGAGACGGCGAACACCATATATTTT. The encoded protein is CATLGTGPETANTIYF.

This clone appeared once. V usage is TRBV27 and J usage is TRBJ2-6, with D possibly called TRBD1 or TRBD2 (5 bases each). Trimming shortened V by 2 bases and J by 6 bases, and 11 bases separated the two germline ends. CDR3 length: 15 amino acids. Per germline, CDR1 MNHEY and CDR2 SMNVEV (reference sequence). CDR3 amino acids: CASSLRGPQANVLTF. CDR3 sequence (DNA): TGTGCCAGCAGTTTAAGGGGACCCCAGGCCAACGTCCTGACTTTC.

CDR3 nucleotides: TGTGCCAGCAGCCAAAGCATCGCGGTCTCTGGAAACACCATATATTTT. Protein: CASSQSIAVSGNTIYF. The chain uses TRBV4-2 and TRBJ1-3; D remains ambiguous. The length of the CDR3 is 16 residues. Germline loops: CDR1 LGHNA, CDR2 YNFKEQ. V was shortened by 2 bases and J by 0 bases, with 11 bases between the two germline ends.